The 4 T cell receptor beta chains presented below share a single source sample, sequenced in a study of cytomegalovirus exposure and HLA in healthy donors. Vbeta (60) and Jbeta (13) primers were used in the PCR. Measured with immunoSEQ multiplex PCR; TCRdb has only the in-frame clones, and not every one. The sample consists of over 100,000 clones, less than 80% of them appearing once. Sequencing was done on a sample of PBMCs. All receptors derive from a female donor in good health and CMV-seropositive.

V is TRBV19 and J is TRBJ2-7; maybe TRBD1 (6 bases). This CDR3 has 12 amino acids. The V gene's germline CDR1 is LNHDA and CDR2 SQIVND (reference sequence). V was pared by 5 bases and J by 5 bases, with 10 bases between. CDR3 DNA: TGTGCCAGTAGTGTACAGGGAAACGAGCAGTACTTC. Residues: CASSVQGNEQYF.

The chain carries TRBV27 and TRBJ2-7, with D possibly matching TRBD1 (6 bases). Germline V gives CDR1 MNHEY, CDR2 SMNVEV (reference sequence). CDR3 size: 14 residues. Trimming took 0 bases from V and 4 from J, leaving 10 bases between them. CDR3 sequence: CASSLSGAAYEQYF. The CDR3 nucleotides read TGTGCCAGCAGTTTATCGGGGGCGGCGTACGAGCAGTACTTC.

The chain recombines TRBV6-6 with TRBJ1-1; 7 bases line up with TRBD1. Germline-derived CDR1 and CDR2 are MNHNY and SVGAGI (reference sequence). CDR3 length: 13 residues. After removal of 6 bases from V and 4 bases from J, the junction contained 5 bases not matched to a gene. CDR3 in amino acids: CASRQGRGTEAFF. The CDR3 DNA reads TGTGCCAGCAGACAGGGGCGGGGCACTGAAGCTTTCTTT.

The chain joins TRBV6-5 to TRBJ2-5; TRBD1 matches at 8 bases. CDR3 size: 14 residues. Unmatched junction bases numbered 1, after V lost 2 bases and J lost 2 bases. The germline CDR1 and CDR2 sequences are MNHEY and SVGAGI. CDR3 sequence reads: CASSYNRGQETQYF. CDR3 sequence (DNA): TGTGCCAGCAGTTACAACAGGGGGCAAGAGACCCAGTACTTC.